This TCR beta chain was sequenced in a study of beta chain features in type 1 diabetes. Study-level background: There was similarity between patients and healthy donors in age, gender and cell yields.

In its sample, this clone was seen a few times. Its specificity is not known. Other DNA sequences from this sample encode an identical CDR3 as well. Study-level findings and limits: People with Type 1 diabetes carried modestly yet significantly shorter TCRB CDR3s in all four CD4+ subsets.

The sequenced template was cDNA made from the entire isolated RNA. TCRdb's copy holds only in-frame clones and misses some; the assay was immunoSEQ multiplex PCR. The sample consists of over 650,000 clones, about 14% of them appearing once. Germline-derived CDR1 and CDR2 are MNHEY and SVGAGI. This CDR3 contains 12 residues. Trimming pared 5 bases from V and 3 bases from J, leaving 8 bases between. A single heparinised draw of approximately 110 mL on average was taken per donor. Sorting with CD45RO/CCR7/CD25/CD127/CD95/CD27 yielded naive, central memory, regulatory and stem-like memory CD4+ cells. The sample comprised naive CD4+ T cells from blood. The receptor comes from a man younger than 35 with type 1 diabetes. The rearrangement links TRBV6-5 to TRBJ2-7, with D perhaps matching TRBD1 (5 bases). The DNA of the CDR3 is TGTGCCAGCAGTCGGCAGGGCTACGAGCAGTACTTC. Amino acids: CASSRQGYEQYF.